This T cell receptor beta chain derives from a study of cytomegalovirus exposure and HLA in healthy donors. Turning to the study itself: A data release that came early held around 85 million unique TCRs from HLA-typed donors. General study results and limits: Specific recognition of CMV antigens was confirmed in vitro for a few chains (all CMV-associated). TCR beta sequences reportedly predicted the HLA-A and HLA-B alleles of most subjects accurately. Previous analysis showed most TCR beta V segments were productive about 87% or about 30% of the time.

Comments on this clone: Its target is not known.

PCR employed 60 Vbeta and 13 Jbeta primers. Here immunoSEQ multiplex PCR was the method, and the copy in TCRdb shows in-frame clones only, minus some. The table shows roughly 90,000 clones, with around 77% occurring only once. The TCR originated in a man aged 25-45 years in good health and CMV-seronegative. The sample consisted of PBMCs.

The DNA of the CDR3 is TGTGCCAGCAGTCTTTTTACCTCCGGGACTAGCATTGAGCAGTTCTTC. Its translation is CASSLFTSGTSIEQFF. V and J are TRBV7-8 and TRBJ2-1; 9 bases line up with TRBD2. The ends lost 6 bases at V and 9 bases at J; junction bases unmatched: 15. Per germline, CDR1 SGHVS and CDR2 FQNEAQ. The CDR3 extends over 16 amino acids.